These 26 T cell receptor beta chains were all obtained from the same sample, sequenced in a study of shared clonotypes between healthy human individuals. Clones were read by immunoSEQ multiplex PCR, and TCRdb kept only the in-frame ones, dropping some. Found here are 1.5 million to 1.9 million clones, 95% to 99% of them singletons; the top ten hold less than 0.55%. Material: naive CD4+ T cells sorted from blood. Noted subset: CD45RA+ positively selected. Receptor source: a man aged 25-45 years in good health.

Worth noting for this clone: Germline and junction disagree at one end, which may indicate a read error. The chain carries TRBV2 and TRBJ2-1; the match to TRBD2 covers 9 bases. Germline V CDR1 and CDR2: SNHLY, FYNNEI. This CDR3 spans 13 amino acids. The CDR3 reads CAGGLRSYNEQFF. The CDR3 coding sequence is TGCGCGGGAGGGTTGAGGTCCTACAATGAGCAGTTCTTC.

As to this clone: The identical CDR3 is also encoded by other nucleotide sequences in the sample. This chain connects TRBV7-9 to TRBJ1-1, with D uncertain. CDR1 and CDR2 (germline): SEHNR, FQNEAQ (reference sequence). V gave up 2 bases and J gave up 1 base, with 5 bases separating them. The CDR3 covers 13 residues. The CDR3 region has the DNA TGTGCCAGCAGCTTACGAGAGAACACTGAAGCTTTCTTT. Translation gives CASSLRENTEAFF.

The chain recombines TRBV5-4 with TRBJ2-7; maybe TRBD1 (6 bases). Germline V lookup: CDR1 SGHNT, CDR2 YYREEE (reference sequence). This CDR3 contains 14 residues. The V gene lost 0 bases and the J gene lost 3 bases, with 10 bases spanning the gap. The CDR3 sequence: CASSLAGQFYEQYF. The CDR3, as DNA: TGTGCCAGCAGCTTGGCCGGACAGTTCTACGAGCAGTACTTC.

The chain is built from TRBV11-2 and TRBJ2-7, with D possibly TRBD1 on 5 matching bases. This CDR3 has 16 amino acids. V was trimmed by 5 bases and J by 2 bases, leaving 19 bases between them. CDR1 and CDR2 (germline): SGHAT, FQNNGV. The CDR3 DNA follows: TGTGCCAGCAGCCTCCCAGCCTCAGGGCCGACCTACGAGCAGTACTTC. As protein: CASSLPASGPTYEQYF.

The chain is built from TRBV28 and TRBJ2-1, with TRBD2 matching over 8 bases. Germline V CDR1 and CDR2: MDHEN, SYDVKM. This CDR3 region has 14 residues. The junction had 3 bases not matched to a gene; V was cut back by 6 bases and J by 2 bases. The CDR3 sequence: CASRLSGTYNEQFF. The CDR3, as DNA: TGTGCCAGCAGACTTAGCGGGACCTACAATGAGCAGTTCTTC.

Comments on this clone: Other DNA sequences from this sample encode an identical CDR3 as well. V and J are TRBV7-2 and TRBJ2-7; no definite D call. Germline assignment: CDR1 SGHTA and CDR2 FQGNSA. Trimming removed 5 bases at V and 2 bases at J, with 13 bases between. The CDR3 extends over 14 amino acids. The CDR3 DNA reads as TGTGCCAGCAGCCTTAGCCGATTCGCCTACGAGCAGTACTTC. This gives the protein CASSLSRFAYEQYF.

This clone has a single count. The chain links TRBV9 to TRBJ2-3; 7 nucleotides match TRBD2. CDR3 length: 19 residues. The J segment lost 0 bases and the V segment lost 4 bases, leaving 17 bases of the junction unmatched. Germline V CDR1 and CDR2: SGDLS, YYNGEE. The CDR3 DNA reads as TGTGCCAGCAGCCCCCATTTCGGCGGGAGTGGAACTAGCACAGATACGCAGTATTTT. It codes for CASSPHFGGSGTSTDTQYF.

The chain uses TRBV5-1 and TRBJ1-2; D uncertain. There are 14 residues in the CDR3. Per the germline V gene, CDR1 is SGHRS and CDR2 is YFSETQ. Trimming removed 0 bases at V and 2 bases at J, with 8 bases between. The CDR3 loop reads CASSLGAENYGYTF. The CDR3 DNA reads TGCGCCAGCAGCTTGGGCGCAGAGAACTATGGCTACACCTTC.

V is TRBV10-1 and J is TRBJ2-6; D ambiguous. Germline CDR1 is WNHNN and CDR2 is SYGVQD (reference sequence). The CDR3 contains 14 residues. Trimming left V 6 bases short and J 7 bases short, with 13 bases between. The CDR3 loop is CASSPGVSANVLTF. The CDR3 coding sequence is TGCGCCAGCAGCCCCGGAGTGAGTGCCAACGTCCTGACTTTC.

The V call is TRBV5-1, the J call TRBJ2-3, with 9 bases lining up with TRBD2. The CDR3 runs to 14 residues. V dropped 5 bases and J dropped 2; count of bases not matched to a gene: 3. CDR1 and CDR2 from the germline V gene are SGHRS and YFSETQ. The CDR3 DNA reads TGCGCCAGCAGTCAGGGACTAGCCACAGATACGCAGTATTTT. Translating gives CASSQGLATDTQYF.

Written as DNA, the CDR3 is TGCGCCAGCAGCTTGTTACTTTTGGAGACCCAGTACTTC. This encodes CASSLLLLETQYF. This chain joins TRBV5-1 and TRBJ2-5, with D uncertain. The CDR3 is 13 amino acids. V lost 1 base, J lost 5 bases, and 9 bases lay in between. Germline V lookup: CDR1 SGHRS, CDR2 YFSETQ.

V gene TRBV18 combines with J gene TRBJ1-4; possibly TRBD1 for D (6 bases). Germline V gives CDR1 KGHSH, CDR2 LQKENI. The CDR3 covers 15 residues. V gave up 0 bases and J gave up 4 bases, with 9 bases separating them. The chain's CDR3 is CASSPPDRNNEKLFF. The CDR3 bases are TGTGCCAGCTCACCACCGGACAGAAATAATGAAAAACTGTTTTTT.

The CDR3 nucleotides are TGTGCCACCAGCAGAGTGGTAGTAGATGAAAAACTGTTTTTT. This sequence encodes CATSRVVVDEKLFF. The V gene is TRBV15, the J gene TRBJ1-4; no reliable D call. V gave up 1 base and J gave up 6 bases, with 9 bases separating them. The CDR3 runs to 14 residues. Germline V gene lookup returns CDR1 LNHNV and CDR2 YYDKDF (reference sequence).

The V gene is TRBV5-1, the J gene TRBJ2-7; no clear D gene. Trimming stripped 0 bases from V and 2 bases from J, with 12 bases between. Germline V gives CDR1 SGHRS, CDR2 YFSETQ. This CDR3 has 15 amino acids. The CDR3 DNA is TGCGCCAGCAGCTTGGTCGACGGAAACCCCTACGAGCAGTACTTC. Protein product: CASSLVDGNPYEQYF.

J is TRBJ2-3 and V is TRBV7-2; 13 bases match TRBD2. The junction had 7 bases not matched to a gene; V was cut back by 4 bases and J by 6 bases. CDR1 SGHTA and CDR2 FQGNSA come from the germline V gene. The CDR3 has 16 residues. Here the CDR3 reads CASSSRRLAGGDTQYF. The CDR3 DNA sequence: TGTGCCAGCAGCTCCCGACGACTAGCGGGAGGTGATACGCAGTATTTT.

The J gene is TRBJ2-7, the V gene TRBV29-1; unclear D gene. This CDR3 comprises 13 residues. CDR1 and CDR2 from the germline V gene are SQVTM and ANQGSEA. V was clipped by 5 bases and J by 3 bases, with 14 bases between them. This CDR3 is CSVTTGLNYEQYF. CDR3 DNA sequence: TGCAGCGTTACTACCGGCCTTAACTACGAGCAGTACTTC.

The chain carries TRBV19 and TRBJ2-2, with 8 bases lining up with TRBD1. Germline values: CDR1 LNHDA, CDR2 SQIVND (reference sequence). The junction had 6 bases not matched to a gene; V was cut back by 9 bases and J by 3 bases. This CDR3 contains 14 residues. The CDR3 coding sequence is TGTGCCAGGCGCTGGACAGGGCACACCGGGGAGCTGTTTTTT. This gives the protein CARRWTGHTGELFF.

CDR3 nucleotide sequence: TGTGCCAGCGGAAGGACAGGGGGGACCGGGGAGCTGTTTTTT. This codes for CASGRTGGTGELFF. The gene calls are TRBV28 and TRBJ2-2; 10 bases fit TRBD1. Looked up from germline, CDR1 is MDHEN and CDR2 is SYDVKM. CDR3 length equals 14 residues. V shed 8 bases, J shed 5 bases, and the junction held 5 bases outside the gene matches.

V and J are TRBV7-2 and TRBJ2-7; 15 nucleotides agree with TRBD2. The V and J ends lost 5 bases and 7 bases, in that order; junction bases with no gene match: 9. In germline, CDR1 is SGHTA, CDR2 FQGNSA. This CDR3 is 16 amino acids long. The CDR3 sequence is CASSAGLAGGIREQYF. Written as DNA, the CDR3 is TGTGCCAGCAGCGCCGGACTAGCGGGAGGGATCAGGGAGCAGTACTTC.

This rearrangement joins TRBV10-1 to TRBJ2-5; D is unresolved. This CDR3 is 13 amino acids long. In germline, CDR1 is WNHNN, CDR2 SYGVQD (reference sequence). V dropped 5 bases and J dropped 2 bases, with 9 bases sitting between them. The CDR3 region is CASSRQPQETQYF. The CDR3 DNA reads as TGCGCCAGCAGTAGGCAGCCGCAAGAGACCCAGTACTTC.

V and J are TRBV5-1 and TRBJ2-1, with TRBD2 matching over 9 bases. The junction had 3 bases not matched to a gene; V was cut back by 1 base and J by 4 bases. The length of the CDR3 is 15 residues. Germline V gene sequence: CDR1 SGHRS, CDR2 YFSETQ. CDR3 amino acids: CASSLRSGGYNEQFF. Written as DNA, the CDR3 is TGCGCCAGCAGCTTGCGTAGCGGGGGTTACAATGAGCAGTTCTTC.

The genes are TRBV5-1 and TRBJ2-7, with 9 bases fitting TRBD1. The germline V gene has CDR1 SGHRS and CDR2 YFSETQ. The CDR3 spans 15 residues. V was pared by 0 bases and J by 2 bases, with 3 bases of the junction left unmatched. As DNA, the CDR3 is TGCGCCAGCAGCTTGGCGGGGGACAGGGCCTACGAGCAGTACTTC. It is translated as CASSLAGDRAYEQYF. Together with reference TRBV5-1 and TRBJ2-7, the CDR3 gives the full variable domain: KAGVTQTPRYLIKTRGQQVTLSCSPISGHRSVSWYQQTPGQGLQFLFEYFSETQRNKGNFPGRFSGRQFSNSRSEMNVSTLELGDSALYLCASSLAGDRAYEQYFGPGTRLTVT.

This rearrangement joins TRBV7-6 to TRBJ1-1; possible D gene TRBD1, 5 bases. The V and J ends lost 1 base and 10 bases respectively, with 16 bases between them. The CDR3 is 14 amino acids. Per the germline V gene, CDR1 is SGHVS and CDR2 is FNYEAQ. The CDR3 nucleotides are TGTGCCAGCAGCTTAGACCCCGGGACCGAGGGAGCTTTCTTT. The encoded protein is CASSLDPGTEGAFF.

This clone occurred once. The rearrangement joins TRBV7-2 to TRBJ2-3; the match to TRBD1 covers 9 bases. Germline assignment: CDR1 SGHTA and CDR2 FQGNSA. Trimming removed 5 bases from V and 0 bases from J; junction bases left unmatched: 6. CDR3 length equals 16 residues. This CDR3 reads CASSTDRGISTDTQYF. The DNA for the CDR3 is TGTGCCAGCAGCACCGACAGGGGGATTAGCACAGATACGCAGTATTTT.

The J gene is TRBJ1-1, the V gene TRBV6-6; unclear D gene. The CDR3 runs 11 residues. V was trimmed by 4 bases and J by 10 bases, leaving 10 bases between them. Germline loops: CDR1 MNHNY, CDR2 SVGAGI (reference sequence). The CDR3 loop is CASSSSSGAFF. As DNA, the CDR3 is TGTGCCAGCAGTTCATCCTCGGGAGCTTTCTTT.

This chain joins TRBV10-2 and TRBJ2-4; a possible D gene is TRBD2 (6 bases). The CDR3 spans 15 residues. In germline, CDR1 is WSHSY, CDR2 SAAADI. V lost 10 bases to trimming and J lost 3 bases, with 19 bases between them. CDR3 amino acids: CATQPLGEVKNIQYF. In nucleotides, the CDR3 is TGCGCCACCCAGCCGTTGGGGGAGGTCAAAAACATTCAGTACTTC.